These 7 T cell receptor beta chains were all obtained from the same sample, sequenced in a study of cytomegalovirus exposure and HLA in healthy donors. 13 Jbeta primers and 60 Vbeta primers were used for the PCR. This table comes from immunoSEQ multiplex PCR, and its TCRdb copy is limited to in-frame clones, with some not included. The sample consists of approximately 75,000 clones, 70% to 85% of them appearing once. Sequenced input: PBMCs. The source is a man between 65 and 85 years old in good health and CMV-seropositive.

The chain's CDR3 is CASSYGGGTSEQFF. For the CDR3, the DNA is TGTGCCAGCAGTTACGGCGGGGGTACAAGTGAGCAGTTCTTC. J is TRBJ2-1 and V is TRBV6-6; 7 bases are a match to TRBD2. With 2 bases clipped from V and 9 bases from J, the junction kept 7 bases outside the gene matches. Germline V gene data show CDR1 as MNHNY and CDR2 as SVGAGI (reference sequence). The CDR3 has 14 amino acids.

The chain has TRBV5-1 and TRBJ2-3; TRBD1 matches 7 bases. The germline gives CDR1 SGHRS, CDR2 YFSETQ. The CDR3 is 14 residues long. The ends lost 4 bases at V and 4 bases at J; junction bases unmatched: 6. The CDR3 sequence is CASSTTQGADTQYF. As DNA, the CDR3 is TGCGCCAGCAGCACAACGCAGGGGGCAGATACGCAGTATTTT.

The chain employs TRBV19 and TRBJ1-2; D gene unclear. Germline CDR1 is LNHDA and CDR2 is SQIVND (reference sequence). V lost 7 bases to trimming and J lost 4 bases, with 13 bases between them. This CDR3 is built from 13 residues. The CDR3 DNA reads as TGTGCCAGTAAAAATCAGGAGGGCTATGGCTACACCTTC. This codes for CASKNQEGYGYTF.

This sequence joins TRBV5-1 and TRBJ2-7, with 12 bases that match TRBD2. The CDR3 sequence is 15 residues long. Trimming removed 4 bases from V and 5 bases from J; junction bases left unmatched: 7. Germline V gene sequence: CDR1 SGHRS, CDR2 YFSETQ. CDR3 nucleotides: TGCGCCAGCAGCCGGAGACTAGCGGGAGAAGACGAGCAGTACTTC. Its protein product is CASSRRLAGEDEQYF.

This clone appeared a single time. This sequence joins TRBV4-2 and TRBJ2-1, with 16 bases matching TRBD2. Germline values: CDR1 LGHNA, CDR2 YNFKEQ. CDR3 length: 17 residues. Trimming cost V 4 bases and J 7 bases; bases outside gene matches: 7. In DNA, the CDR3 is TGTGCCAGCAGCCCGGGGACTAGCGGGGGGGCCCCAAATGAGCAGTTCTTC. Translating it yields CASSPGTSGGAPNEQFF.

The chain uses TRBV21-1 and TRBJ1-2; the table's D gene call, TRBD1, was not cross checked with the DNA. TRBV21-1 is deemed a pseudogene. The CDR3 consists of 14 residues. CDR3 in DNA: TGTGCCAGCAGTACCGGGACAGGGGTTGGCGGCTACACCTTC. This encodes CASSTGTGVGGYTF.

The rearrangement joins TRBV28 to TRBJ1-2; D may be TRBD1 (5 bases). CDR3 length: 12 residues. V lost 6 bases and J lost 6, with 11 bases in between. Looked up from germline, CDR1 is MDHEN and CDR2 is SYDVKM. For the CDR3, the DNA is TGTGCCAGCAGGGGCAGGGTCCATGGCTACACCTTC. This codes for CASRGRVHGYTF.